The 27 T cell receptor beta chains listed next were all sequenced from one sample in a study of cytomegalovirus exposure and HLA in healthy donors. With 60 Vbeta and 13 Jbeta primers, the PCR was carried out. The table came from immunoSEQ multiplex PCR; TCRdb's copy has only in-frame clones and leaves some out. Of about 170,000 clones listed, about 76% are singletons. The sample consisted of PBMCs. The receptors shown here come from a woman aged 18-29 years in good health and CMV-seropositive.

This clone was detected a few times. This chain joins TRBV28 and TRBJ2-7; D is perhaps TRBD2 (6 bases). V lost 7 bases and J lost 3, with 10 bases in between. Germline loops: CDR1 MDHEN, CDR2 SYDVKM. This CDR3 spans 12 amino acids. The DNA for the CDR3 is TGTGCCAGCACCACCGGGAGCTACGAGCAGTACTTC. Translating gives CASTTGSYEQYF.

The gene calls are TRBV4-2 and TRBJ1-6; D perhaps matches TRBD1 (6 bases). The V end lost 4 bases, the J end lost 5 bases, and 18 bases lay between the germline ends. CDR1 LGHNA and CDR2 YNFKEQ come from the germline V gene. The CDR3 extends over 17 amino acids. This CDR3 is CASSRGSPTGNNSPLHF. The CDR3 DNA reads TGTGCCAGCAGCCGGGGATCCCCAACAGGGAATAATTCACCCCTCCACTTT.

The chain is built from TRBV6-1 and TRBJ1-1; 8 bases are shared with TRBD1. The CDR3 has 13 amino acids. Germline V gene sequence: CDR1 MNHNS, CDR2 SASEGT. V lost 11 bases and J lost 4; bases outside the gene matches: 9. CDR3 region: CAGQGFVSTEAFF. CDR3 bases: TGTGCCGGACAGGGATTTGTTAGCACTGAAGCTTTCTTT.

The V and J genes are TRBV25-1 and TRBJ1-2, with D uncertain. The CDR3 runs to 15 residues. Trimming left V 3 bases short and J 2 bases short, with 13 bases between. Germline V gene data show CDR1 as MGHDK and CDR2 as SYGVNS. DNA for the CDR3: TGTGCCAGCAGTGATCCAACAGAACCCAACTATGGCTACACCTTC. Its protein is CASSDPTEPNYGYTF.

CDR3 sequence reads: CASSQDSVSRQFF. The CDR3 nucleotides are TGTGCCAGCAGCCAAGACTCGGTTTCTCGGCAGTTCTTC. This chain links TRBV14 with TRBJ2-1; D ambiguous. This CDR3 has 13 residues. V lost 0 bases and J lost 12, with 12 bases in between. The V gene's germline CDR1 is SGHDN and CDR2 FVKESK.

The rearrangement joins TRBV7-4 to TRBJ1-2; D gene uncertain. Trimming removed 3 bases at V and 2 bases at J, with 22 bases between. Germline V CDR1 and CDR2: SGHVT, SQSDAQ. The length of the CDR3 is 18 residues. CDR3 DNA sequence: TGTGCCAGCAGCTTTTGGGCCCGGGGAGGGCGCAGGAACTATGGCTACACCTTC. This sequence encodes CASSFWARGGRRNYGYTF. The whole variable domain, remainder taken from reference TRBV7-4 and TRBJ1-2, is GAGVSQSPRYKVAKRGRDVALRCDSISGHVTLYWYRQTLGQGSEVLTYSQSDAQRDKSGRPSGRFSAERPERSVSTLKIQRTEQGDSAVYLCASSFWARGGRRNYGYTFGSGTRLTVV.

The chain is built from TRBV6-1 and TRBJ1-2; D is ambiguous. V was trimmed by 6 bases and J by 0 bases, leaving 8 bases between them. This CDR3 is 13 amino acids long. Germline CDR1 MNHNS, CDR2 SASEGT. This chain's CDR3 is CASSVPANYGYTF. The DNA for the CDR3 is TGTGCCAGCAGCGTCCCGGCTAACTATGGCTACACCTTC.

This clone was found once. The V gene is TRBV21-1, the J gene TRBJ1-3; no check of the table's D call, TRBD1, against the DNA was made. TRBV21-1 is a pseudogene. The CDR3 contains 17 residues. Written as DNA, the CDR3 is TGTGCCAGCAGCTCCCGGGGACCGGGACACTCTGGAAACACCATATATTTT. Translating gives CASSSRGPGHSGNTIYF.

The rearrangement joins TRBV30 to TRBJ2-3, with 7 bases matching TRBD1. Germline CDR1 reads GTSNPN; CDR2 reads SVGIG (reference sequence). The V segment lost 0 bases and the J segment 4 bases; nucleotides outside the gene matches: 4. The CDR3 contains 14 residues. In DNA, the CDR3 is TGTGCCTGGAGTGTACAGGGGACCTCAGATACGCAGTATTTT. Translated: CAWSVQGTSDTQYF.

The genes are TRBV5-1 and TRBJ1-2, with D unclear. Trimming took off 0 bases at V and 5 bases at J, with 14 bases between the two ends. From germline, CDR1 is SGHRS and CDR2 YFSETQ. There are 15 residues in the CDR3. This CDR3 is CASSLDGSGLYGYTF. DNA of the CDR3: TGCGCCAGCAGCTTGGATGGCAGCGGGCTTTATGGCTACACCTTC.

The sample holds a few counts of this clone. The rearrangement joins TRBV6-4 to TRBJ2-1; 9 bases are a match to TRBD1. CDR1 is MRHNA and CDR2 is SNTAGT in the germline V gene. V lost 5 bases, J lost 8 bases, and 13 bases stayed unmatched. CDR3 length equals 16 residues. The DNA for the CDR3 is TGTGCCAGCAGTAGGGGAGGGACAGGGAATATCCATGAGCAGTTCTTC. It codes for CASSRGGTGNIHEQFF.

The chain carries TRBV30 and TRBJ2-1; 9 nucleotides match TRBD2. This CDR3 is built from 12 residues. Looked up from germline, CDR1 is GTSNPN and CDR2 is SVGIG (reference sequence). The V and J ends lost 5 bases and 6 bases, in that order; junction bases with no gene match: 2. CDR3 in DNA: TGTGCCTGGGCGGGGGGGCTCAATGAGCAGTTCTTC. Translation gives CAWAGGLNEQFF.

This chain connects TRBV27 to TRBJ2-3; D might be TRBD1 (6 bases). The CDR3 extends over 14 amino acids. Germline V gene lookup returns CDR1 MNHEY and CDR2 SMNVEV (reference sequence). V was cut by 5 bases and J by 2 bases, with 11 bases left in between. This CDR3 is CASSRTEPTDTQYF. Here the CDR3 DNA reads TGTGCCAGCAGTAGGACAGAACCCACAGATACGCAGTATTTT.

This clone was seen once. This rearrangement joins TRBV19 to TRBJ2-7; 8 nucleotides match TRBD2. Unmatched junction bases numbered 4, after V lost 4 bases and J lost 2 bases. Germline CDR1 reads LNHDA; CDR2 reads SQIVND (reference sequence). The CDR3 is made up of 14 amino acids. The CDR3 bases are TGTGCCAGTAGTAGGTTAGCGGGGACCTACGAGCAGTACTTC. It yields the protein CASSRLAGTYEQYF.

The rearrangement joins TRBV9 to TRBJ2-1; D may be TRBD2 (5 bases). The CDR3 is 15 residues long. Trimming cost V 0 bases and J 6 bases, with 13 bases left between them. The germline CDR1 and CDR2 sequences are SGDLS and YYNGEE. The CDR3 region has the DNA TGTGCCAGCAGCGTAGGTCAGTGGGAGATCAATGAGCAGTTCTTC. This translates into CASSVGQWEINEQFF. Together with reference TRBV9 and TRBJ2-1, the CDR3 gives the full variable domain: DSGVTQTPKHLITATGQRVTLRCSPRSGDLSVYWYQQSLDQGLQFLIQYYNGEERAKGNILERFSAQQFPDLHSELNLSSLELGDSALYFCASSVGQWEINEQFFGPGTRLTVL.

The rearrangement uses TRBV5-1 and TRBJ1-6, with D possibly being TRBD1 (5 bases). V shed 7 bases and J shed 5 bases, with 19 bases lying between them. The V gene's germline CDR1 is SGHRS and CDR2 YFSETQ. The CDR3 contains 16 residues. The CDR3 here is CASHQGSKADNSPLHF. The CDR3 DNA reads TGCGCCAGCCACCAGGGATCAAAGGCAGATAATTCACCCCTCCACTTT.

V usage is TRBV7-6 and J usage is TRBJ2-5; 7 nucleotides align to TRBD1. The CDR3 consists of 14 residues. The V segment lost 4 bases and the J segment 2 bases; nucleotides outside the gene matches: 4. Germline CDR1 and CDR2: SGHVS and FNYEAQ. CDR3 sequence (DNA): TGTGCCAGCAGCTCTAACAGGGGACAAGAGACCCAGTACTTC. Translating it yields CASSSNRGQETQYF.

The chain has TRBV5-1 and TRBJ1-5; 10 nucleotides line up with TRBD1. The CDR3 has 16 residues. Germline-derived CDR1 and CDR2 are SGHRS and YFSETQ. With V trimmed by 0 bases and J by 6 bases, 6 bases remained unmatched. The CDR3 bases are TGCGCCAGCAGCTTGGGACAGGGGGCGGTCGGTCAGCCCCAGCATTTT. Translation: CASSLGQGAVGQPQHF.

The chain employs TRBV9 and TRBJ2-6; TRBD2 matches 11 bases. The CDR3 totals 17 residues. Germline V gene sequence: CDR1 SGDLS, CDR2 YYNGEE. V was pared by 4 bases and J by 4 bases, with 7 bases of the junction left unmatched. In nucleotides, the CDR3 is TGTGCCAGCAGCCTTAGCGGGGGGGTGTCGGGGGCCAACGTCCTGACTTTC. This translates into CASSLSGGVSGANVLTF.

V gene TRBV4-2 combines with J gene TRBJ1-1, with 8 bases identical to TRBD1. V was pared by 0 bases and J by 3 bases, with 6 bases of the junction left unmatched. CDR1 is LGHNA, CDR2 YNFKEQ, per germline. The CDR3 runs 16 residues. CDR3 protein: CASSQDWTGKYTEAFF. The CDR3 bases are TGTGCCAGCAGCCAAGATTGGACAGGGAAGTACACTGAAGCTTTCTTT.

The gene calls are TRBV10-3 and TRBJ1-1; D is ambiguous. V gave up 6 bases and J gave up 1 base, with 15 bases separating them. The CDR3 spans 15 residues. Germline V gene lookup returns CDR1 ENHRY and CDR2 SYGVKD. The CDR3 protein is CAISRRIEANTEAFF. In nucleotides, the CDR3 is TGTGCCATCAGCCGACGGATTGAGGCGAACACTGAAGCTTTCTTT.

This sequence joins TRBV5-6 and TRBJ2-1; D is possibly TRBD1 (5 bases). Germline V CDR1 and CDR2: SGHDT, YYEEEE. The CDR3 is 17 amino acids. Trimming took 3 bases from V and 0 from J, leaving 16 bases between them. CDR3 amino acids: CASSSRGPTSSYNEQFF. The CDR3 DNA sequence: TGTGCCAGCAGCTCAAGGGGTCCTACGAGCTCCTACAATGAGCAGTTCTTC.

The chain has TRBV7-6 and TRBJ2-7, with TRBD1 identical over 7 bases. This CDR3 comprises 15 residues. The germline V gene encodes CDR1 SGHVS and CDR2 FNYEAQ. V gave up 5 bases and J gave up 9 bases; unmatched junction bases: 16. The chain's CDR3 is CASSPYRQGRIGQYF. The CDR3 nucleotides read TGTGCCAGCAGCCCCTATCGACAGGGCAGGATTGGGCAGTACTTC.

The chain carries TRBV21-1 and TRBJ1-6; the table's TRBD1 call for D was not verified on the DNA. TRBV21-1 is a documented pseudogene. The length of the CDR3 is 14 residues. CDR3 sequence (DNA): TGTGCCAGCAGGGGGACAGGGGATAATTCACCCCTCCACTTT. Amino acid sequence: CASRGTGDNSPLHF.

This chain connects TRBV21-1 to TRBJ2-1; the DNA was not used to check the table's D call, TRBD2. TRBV21-1 represents a pseudogene. The CDR3 has 15 amino acids. CDR3 DNA sequence: TGTGCCAGCAGCAAACCGGGACTAGCGGGGAATGAGCAGTTCTTC. Its protein product is CASSKPGLAGNEQFF.

This clone was observed once. The gene calls are TRBV5-4 and TRBJ2-5, with 8 positions matching TRBD2. V lost 3 bases to trimming and J lost 4 bases; unmatched junction nucleotides: 5. Germline CDR1 SGHNT, CDR2 YYREEE (reference sequence). The CDR3 is made up of 14 amino acids. The CDR3 nucleotides are TGTGCCAGCAGCTCCCGGGGGGGCCGAGAGACCCAGTACTTC. Translated, it gives CASSSRGGRETQYF.

V usage is TRBV19 and J usage is TRBJ1-3; D not resolved. The CDR3 is 15 amino acids. V lost 7 bases, J lost 0 bases, and 13 bases lay in between. Germline V gene lookup returns CDR1 LNHDA and CDR2 SQIVND (reference sequence). CDR3 in amino acids: CASTETTNSGNTIYF. CDR3 nucleotide sequence: TGTGCCAGTACCGAGACAACCAACTCTGGAAACACCATATATTTT.